What follows is one T cell receptor beta chain and its context. Its specificity is not known. This specimen comes from a study of blood T cells in healthy people across ages. Findings and limits, study-wide: Observed TCR beta diversity showed a strong correlation with the percentage of naive T cells as measured by flow cytometry.

At least 7 million PBMCs were isolated per sample. A second PCR of 7 to 11 cycles used a sample-barcoded 5' primer and a J-beta primer mix. The study obtained at least 2.5 million CDR3-containing paired-end reads from every sample. TCRdb called the 5' RACE reads again in MiXCR, with one record for every CDR3 protein. The sample includes some 1.7 million distinct CDR3 sequences, approximately 30% of them seen just once. V lost 8 bases and J lost 2; bases outside the gene matches: 13. This CDR3 is built from 17 residues. The sequenced sample consisted of blood. The receptor was isolated from a woman aged 25 to 39 in good health. The V call is TRBV12-3 or TRBV12-4, the J call TRBJ2-5, with 11 bases aligning to TRBD1. The CDR3 loop is CASSWRSGTGGQETQYF. CDR3 sequence (DNA): TGTGCCAGCTCTTGGCGATCCGGGACAGGGGGGCAAGAGACCCAGTACTTC.